This entry lists 10 T cell receptor beta chains sequenced from one sample in a study of cytomegalovirus exposure and HLA in healthy donors. PCR was performed using 60 Vbeta and 13 Jbeta primers. Produced via immunoSEQ multiplex PCR; TCRdb's table is partial and in-frame only. The sample includes 200,000 to 250,000 clones, more than 85% seen only once; the top ten take about 1%. The material sequenced was PBMCs. The receptors stem from a woman aged 18-30 years in good health and CMV-seronegative.

This chain connects TRBV7-2 to TRBJ2-7; D perhaps matches TRBD1 (5 bases). Trimming pared 3 bases from V and 6 bases from J, leaving 15 bases between. The CDR3 totals 14 residues. CDR1 SGHTA and CDR2 FQGNSA come from the germline V gene. Here the CDR3 DNA reads TGTGCCAGCAGCTTCGTCGCGGACACTGGCGAGCAGTACTTC. Translated: CASSFVADTGEQYF. The complete variable domain, with remaining parts taken from reference TRBV7-2 and TRBJ2-7, reads GAGVSQSPSNKVTEKGKDVELRCDPISGHTALYWYRQSLGQGLEFLIYFQGNSAPDKSGLPSDRFSAERTGGSVSTLTIQRTQQEDSAVYLCASSFVADTGEQYFGPGTRLTVT.

The chain combines TRBV7-9 with TRBJ1-2; D remains unclear. Trimming left V 4 bases short and J 4 bases short, with 13 bases between. Germline V gives CDR1 SEHNR, CDR2 FQNEAQ (reference sequence). This CDR3 is built from 14 residues. CDR3: CASSSLTESYGYTF. In DNA form, the CDR3 reads TGTGCCAGCAGCTCCCTCACAGAATCCTATGGCTACACCTTC.

The chain uses TRBV27 and TRBJ2-7; TRBD1 might be the D (6 bases). The V end lost 6 bases, the J end lost 1 base, and 16 bases lay between the germline ends. The CDR3 consists of 15 residues. CDR1 and CDR2 (germline): MNHEY, SMNVEV (reference sequence). The CDR3 loop is CASRRNRESSYEQYF. Here the CDR3 DNA reads TGTGCCAGCAGACGAAACAGGGAGTCATCCTACGAGCAGTACTTC.

The rearrangement uses TRBV7-6 and TRBJ2-3, with 10 bases that match TRBD2. V lost 1 base and J lost 0; bases outside the gene matches: 10. Germline lookup yields CDR1 SGHVS and CDR2 FNYEAQ. CDR3 length: 19 residues. In DNA, the CDR3 is TGTGCCAGCAGCTTAGAGGTAGCGGGGGGAACAACTAGCACAGATACGCAGTATTTT. Protein product: CASSLEVAGGTTSTDTQYF.

This chain links TRBV6-4 with TRBJ2-1; 7 nucleotides agree with TRBD2. The CDR3 extends over 17 amino acids. CDR1 and CDR2 from the germline V gene are MRHNA and SNTAGT. V was pared by 4 bases and J by 4 bases, with 13 bases of the junction left unmatched. CDR3 DNA sequence: TGTGCCAGCAGTGTCGAGGCGGGAGTATTCGTTTACAATGAGCAGTTCTTC. As protein: CASSVEAGVFVYNEQFF.

The rearrangement links TRBV4-1 to TRBJ2-7, with TRBD2 identical over 7 bases. CDR3 length equals 14 residues. The germline V gene has CDR1 MGHRA and CDR2 YSYEKL. Unmatched junction bases numbered 4, after V lost 1 base and J lost 4 bases. CDR3 DNA: TGCGCCAGCAGCCAAGTGGGGCGGGGGTACGAGCAGTACTTC. Its protein is CASSQVGRGYEQYF.

V usage is TRBV7-9 and J usage is TRBJ2-3, with 14 bases lining up with TRBD2. V gave up 4 bases and J gave up 1 base; unmatched junction bases: 4. Germline assignment: CDR1 SEHNR and CDR2 FQNEAQ (reference sequence). This CDR3 comprises 17 residues. The chain's CDR3 is CASSSQGLAGGTDTQYF. Written as DNA, the CDR3 is TGTGCCAGCAGCTCTCAGGGACTAGCGGGGGGCACAGATACGCAGTATTTT.

The genes are TRBV14 and TRBJ2-7; 8 bases are shared with TRBD2. With V trimmed by 11 bases and J by 6 bases, 9 bases remained unmatched. The germline V gene encodes CDR1 SGHDN and CDR2 FVKESK. The CDR3 totals 12 residues. CDR3 bases: TGTGCCGGGAGCGGGAGTTCCGGCGAGCAGTACTTC. Amino acids: CAGSGSSGEQYF.

The chain links TRBV6-1 to TRBJ2-5, with D maybe TRBD2 (5 bases). Germline assignment: CDR1 MNHNS and CDR2 SASEGT. The CDR3 runs to 13 residues. V was trimmed by 7 bases and J by 5 bases, leaving 14 bases between them. The CDR3 sequence is CASKQTIRETQYF. As DNA, the CDR3 is TGTGCCAGCAAGCAGACTATACGGGAGACCCAGTACTTC.

The V and J genes are TRBV9 and TRBJ1-1, with 9 bases matching TRBD1. This CDR3 spans 14 amino acids. V shed 4 bases, J shed 5 bases, and the junction held 6 bases outside the gene matches. Germline CDR1 and CDR2: SGDLS and YYNGEE. CDR3 in amino acids: CASSPGQGRTEAFF. In DNA, the CDR3 is TGTGCCAGCAGCCCGGGACAGGGAAGAACTGAAGCTTTCTTT.